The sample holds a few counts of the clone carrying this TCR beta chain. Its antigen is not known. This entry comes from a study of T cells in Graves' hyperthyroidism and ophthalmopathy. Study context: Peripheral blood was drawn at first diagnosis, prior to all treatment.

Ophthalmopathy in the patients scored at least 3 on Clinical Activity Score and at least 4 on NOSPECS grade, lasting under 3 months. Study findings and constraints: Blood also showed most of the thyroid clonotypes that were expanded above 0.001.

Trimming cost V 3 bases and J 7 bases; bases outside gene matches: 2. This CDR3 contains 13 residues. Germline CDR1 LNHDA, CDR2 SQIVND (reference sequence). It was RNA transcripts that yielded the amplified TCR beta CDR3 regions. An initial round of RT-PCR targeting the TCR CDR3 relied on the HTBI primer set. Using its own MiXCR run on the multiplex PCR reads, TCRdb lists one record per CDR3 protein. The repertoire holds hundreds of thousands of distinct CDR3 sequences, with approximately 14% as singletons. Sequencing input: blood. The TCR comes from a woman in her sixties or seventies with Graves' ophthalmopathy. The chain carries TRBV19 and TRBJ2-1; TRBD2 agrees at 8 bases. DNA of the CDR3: TGTGCCAGTAGTATCGGACTAGCTAATGAGCAGTTCTTC. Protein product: CASSIGLANEQFF.